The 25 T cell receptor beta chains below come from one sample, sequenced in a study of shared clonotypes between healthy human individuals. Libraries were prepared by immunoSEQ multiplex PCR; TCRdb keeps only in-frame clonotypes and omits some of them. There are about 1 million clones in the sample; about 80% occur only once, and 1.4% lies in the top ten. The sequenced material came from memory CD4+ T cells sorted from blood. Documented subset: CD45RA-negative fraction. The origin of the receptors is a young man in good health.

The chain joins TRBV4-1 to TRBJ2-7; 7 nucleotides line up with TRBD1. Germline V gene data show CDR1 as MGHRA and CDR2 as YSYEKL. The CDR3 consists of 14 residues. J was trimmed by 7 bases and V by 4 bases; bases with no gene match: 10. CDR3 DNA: TGCGCCAGCAGCCCTAACAAGGGGGCGTGGGAGCAGTACTTC. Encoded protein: CASSPNKGAWEQYF.

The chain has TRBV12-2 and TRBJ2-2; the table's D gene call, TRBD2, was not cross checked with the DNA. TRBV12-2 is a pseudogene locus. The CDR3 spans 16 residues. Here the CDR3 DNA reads TGTGCAAGTCGCCTAGGCGGGATAGGGAACACCGGGGAGCTGTTTTTT. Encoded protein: CASRLGGIGNTGELFF.

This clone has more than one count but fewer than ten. CDR3 nucleotides: TGTGCCAGCAGTTCCGGGGGGGCTAGCGATACGCAGTATTTT. It encodes CASSSGGASDTQYF. The chain employs TRBV7-2 and TRBJ2-3; 8 nucleotides line up with TRBD2. The length of the CDR3 is 14 residues. J was trimmed by 6 bases and V by 6 bases; bases with no gene match: 8. Germline CDR1 and CDR2: SGHTA and FQGNSA.

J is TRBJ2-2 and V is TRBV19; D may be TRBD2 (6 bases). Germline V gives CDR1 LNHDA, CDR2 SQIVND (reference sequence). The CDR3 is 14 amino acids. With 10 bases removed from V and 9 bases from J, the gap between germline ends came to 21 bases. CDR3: CATMNPGLRRELFF. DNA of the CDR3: TGTGCCACTATGAATCCGGGACTCCGGCGGGAGCTGTTTTTT.

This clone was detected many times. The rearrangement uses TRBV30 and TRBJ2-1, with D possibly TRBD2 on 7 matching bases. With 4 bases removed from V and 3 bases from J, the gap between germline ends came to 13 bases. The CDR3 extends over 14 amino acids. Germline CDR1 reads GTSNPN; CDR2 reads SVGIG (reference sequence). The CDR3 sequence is CAWKRRGRYNEQFF. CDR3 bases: TGTGCCTGGAAACGGCGGGGGCGCTACAATGAGCAGTTCTTC.

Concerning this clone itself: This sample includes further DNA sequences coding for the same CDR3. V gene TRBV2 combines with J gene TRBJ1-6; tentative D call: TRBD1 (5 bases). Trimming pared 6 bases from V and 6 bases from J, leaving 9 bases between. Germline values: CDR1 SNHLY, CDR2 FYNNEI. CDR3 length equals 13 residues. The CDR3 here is CASSDQGNSPLHF. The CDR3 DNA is TGTGCCAGCAGCGATCAGGGTAATTCACCCCTCCACTTT.

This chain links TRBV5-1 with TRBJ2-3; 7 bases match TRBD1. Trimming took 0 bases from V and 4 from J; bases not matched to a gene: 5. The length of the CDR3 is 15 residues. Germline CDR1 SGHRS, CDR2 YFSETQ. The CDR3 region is CASSLGSTGADTQYF. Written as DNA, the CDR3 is TGCGCCAGCAGCTTGGGGTCCACAGGGGCAGATACGCAGTATTTT.

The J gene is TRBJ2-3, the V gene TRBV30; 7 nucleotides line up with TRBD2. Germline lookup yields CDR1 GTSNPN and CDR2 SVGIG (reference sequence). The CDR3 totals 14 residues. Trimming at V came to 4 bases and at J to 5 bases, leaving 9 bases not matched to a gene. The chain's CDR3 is CAWKHGGSVDTQYF. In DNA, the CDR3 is TGTGCCTGGAAGCACGGGGGGAGTGTAGATACGCAGTATTTT.

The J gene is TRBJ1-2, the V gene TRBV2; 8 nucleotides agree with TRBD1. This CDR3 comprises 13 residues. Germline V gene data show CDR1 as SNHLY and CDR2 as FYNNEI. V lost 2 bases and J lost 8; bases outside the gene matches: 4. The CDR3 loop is CASSERTGSGYTF. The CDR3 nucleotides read TGTGCCAGCAGTGAACGGACAGGGAGCGGCTACACCTTC.

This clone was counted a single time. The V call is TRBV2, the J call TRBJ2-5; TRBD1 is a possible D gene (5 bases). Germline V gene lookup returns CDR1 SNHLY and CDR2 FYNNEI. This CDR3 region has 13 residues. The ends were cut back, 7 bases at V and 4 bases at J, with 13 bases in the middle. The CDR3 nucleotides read TGTGCCAGCACCCAGATCAGGGTAGAGACCCAGTACTTC. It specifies CASTQIRVETQYF.

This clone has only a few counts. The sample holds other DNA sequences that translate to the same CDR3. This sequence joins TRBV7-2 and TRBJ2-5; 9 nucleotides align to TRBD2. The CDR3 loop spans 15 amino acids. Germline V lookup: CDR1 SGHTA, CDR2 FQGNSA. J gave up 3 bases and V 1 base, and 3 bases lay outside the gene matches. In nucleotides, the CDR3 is TGTGCCAGCAGCTTAGGCGGGAGGGCCGAAGAGACCCAGTACTTC. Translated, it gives CASSLGGRAEETQYF.

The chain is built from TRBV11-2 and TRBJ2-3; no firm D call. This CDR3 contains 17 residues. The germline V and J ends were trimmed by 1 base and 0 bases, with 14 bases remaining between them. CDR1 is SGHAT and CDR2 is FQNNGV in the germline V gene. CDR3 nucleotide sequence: TGTGCCAGCAGCTTAGGTTTCAGGAGCTCTAGCACAGATACGCAGTATTTT. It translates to CASSLGFRSSSTDTQYF.

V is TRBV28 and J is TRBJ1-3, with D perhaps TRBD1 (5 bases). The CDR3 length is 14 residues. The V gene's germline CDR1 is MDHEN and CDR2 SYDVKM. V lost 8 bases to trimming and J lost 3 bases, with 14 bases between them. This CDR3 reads CASGVGGLGNTIYF. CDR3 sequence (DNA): TGTGCCAGCGGAGTGGGGGGTCTTGGAAACACCATATATTTT.

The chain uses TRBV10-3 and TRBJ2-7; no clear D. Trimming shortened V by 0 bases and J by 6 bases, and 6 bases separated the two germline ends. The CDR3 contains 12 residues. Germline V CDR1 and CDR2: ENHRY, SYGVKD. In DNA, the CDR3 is TGTGCCATCAGTGAGTCGGGTTTCGAGCAGTACTTC. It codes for CAISESGFEQYF.

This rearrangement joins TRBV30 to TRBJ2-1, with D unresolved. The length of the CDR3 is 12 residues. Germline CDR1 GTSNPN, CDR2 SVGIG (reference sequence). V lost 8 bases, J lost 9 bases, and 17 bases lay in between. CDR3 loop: CAQEIVPGEQFF. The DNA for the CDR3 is TGTGCCCAGGAGATTGTGCCGGGTGAGCAGTTCTTC.

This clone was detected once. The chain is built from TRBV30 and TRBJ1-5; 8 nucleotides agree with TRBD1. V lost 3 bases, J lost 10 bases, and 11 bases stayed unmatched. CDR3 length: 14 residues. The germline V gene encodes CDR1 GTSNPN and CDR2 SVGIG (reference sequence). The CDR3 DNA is TGTGCCTGGAGCCCGACAGGGGCAAGGGAACCCCAGCATTTT. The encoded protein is CAWSPTGAREPQHF.

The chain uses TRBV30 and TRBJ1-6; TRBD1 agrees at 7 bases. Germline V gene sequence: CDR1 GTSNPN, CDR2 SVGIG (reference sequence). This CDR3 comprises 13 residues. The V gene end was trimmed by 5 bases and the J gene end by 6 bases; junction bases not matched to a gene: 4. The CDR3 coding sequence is TGTGCCTGGGCGGGACAGACTAATTCACCCCTCCACTTT. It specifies CAWAGQTNSPLHF.

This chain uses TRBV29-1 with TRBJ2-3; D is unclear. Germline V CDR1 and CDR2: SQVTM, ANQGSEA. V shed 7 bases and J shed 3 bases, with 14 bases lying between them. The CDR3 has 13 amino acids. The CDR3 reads CSALADGTDTQYF. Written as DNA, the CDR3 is TGCAGCGCTCTGGCGGACGGGACAGATACGCAGTATTTT.

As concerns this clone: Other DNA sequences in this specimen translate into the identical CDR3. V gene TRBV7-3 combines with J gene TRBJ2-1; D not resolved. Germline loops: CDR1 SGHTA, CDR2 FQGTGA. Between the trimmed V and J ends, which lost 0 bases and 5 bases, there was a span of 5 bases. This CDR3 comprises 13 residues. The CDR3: CASSLTGDNEQFF. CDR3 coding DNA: TGTGCCAGCAGCTTAACGGGTGACAATGAGCAGTTCTTC.

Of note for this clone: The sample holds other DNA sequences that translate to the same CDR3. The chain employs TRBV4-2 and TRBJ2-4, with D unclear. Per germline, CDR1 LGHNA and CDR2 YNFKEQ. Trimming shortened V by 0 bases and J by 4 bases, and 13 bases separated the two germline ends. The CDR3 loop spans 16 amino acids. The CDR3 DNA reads TGTGCCAGCAGCCAAGAAAGGTCTAATGCTAAAAACATTCAGTACTTC. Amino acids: CASSQERSNAKNIQYF.

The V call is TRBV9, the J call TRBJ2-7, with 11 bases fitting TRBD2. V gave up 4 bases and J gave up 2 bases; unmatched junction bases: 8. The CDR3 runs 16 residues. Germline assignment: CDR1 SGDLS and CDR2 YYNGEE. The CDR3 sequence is CASSPLTSGAPYEQYF. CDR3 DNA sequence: TGTGCCAGCAGCCCATTGACTAGCGGGGCCCCCTACGAGCAGTACTTC.

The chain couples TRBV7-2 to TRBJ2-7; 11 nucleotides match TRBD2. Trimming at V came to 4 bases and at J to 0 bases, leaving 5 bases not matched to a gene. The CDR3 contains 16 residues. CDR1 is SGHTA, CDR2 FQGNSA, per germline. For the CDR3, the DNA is TGTGCCAGCAGCTCGCGACTAGCGGGGCTCTCCTACGAGCAGTACTTC. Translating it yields CASSSRLAGLSYEQYF.

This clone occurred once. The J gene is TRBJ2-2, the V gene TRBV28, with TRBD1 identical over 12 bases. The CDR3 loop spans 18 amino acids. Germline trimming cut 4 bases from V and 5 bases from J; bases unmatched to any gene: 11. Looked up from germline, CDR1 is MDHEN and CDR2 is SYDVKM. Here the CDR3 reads CASSSPRGQGAGTGELFF. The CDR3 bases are TGTGCCAGCAGTTCACCACGGGGACAGGGGGCAGGGACCGGGGAGCTGTTTTTT.

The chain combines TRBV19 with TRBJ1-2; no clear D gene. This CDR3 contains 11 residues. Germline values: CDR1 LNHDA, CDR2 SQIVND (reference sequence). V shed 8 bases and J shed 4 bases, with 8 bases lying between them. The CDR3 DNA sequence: TGTGCCAGTGAAAAGACCTATGGCTACACCTTC. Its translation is CASEKTYGYTF. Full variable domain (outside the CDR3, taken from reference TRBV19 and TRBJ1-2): DGGITQSPKYLFRKEGQNVTLSCEQNLNHDAMYWYRQDPGQGLRLIYYSQIVNDFQKGDIAEGYSVSREKKESFPLTVTSAQKNPTAFYLCASEKTYGYTFGSGTRLTVV.

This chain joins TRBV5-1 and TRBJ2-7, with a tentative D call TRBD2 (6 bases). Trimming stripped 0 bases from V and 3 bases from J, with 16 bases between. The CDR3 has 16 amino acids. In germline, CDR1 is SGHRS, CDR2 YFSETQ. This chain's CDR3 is CASSLVSSQGGYEQYF. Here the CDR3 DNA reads TGCGCCAGCAGCTTGGTTAGCAGCCAGGGAGGCTACGAGCAGTACTTC.